This paragraph reports one TCR beta chain. There is no known antigen for this receptor. It has no much larger one-base neighbor in the sample; base qualities were not kept. The data stem from a study of T cell changes during pregnancy in multiple sclerosis (dated by TCRdb to about 2019). In the study overall: Changes in the T cell repertoire over the course of pregnancy were examined in this study in women with multiple sclerosis.

The library relied on the immunoSEQ multiplex PCR assay. The clones in this table, taken by TCRdb from immuneACCESS, are in-frame only. Not every clone is retained; where verified, under half of the shortfall comes from an unresolved V gene, and the cause of the rest is unknown. The sample has some 60,000 clones on record, approximately 89% of them singletons. The ten largest clones take up about 1.7% of the sample. Taken from cysteine to phenylalanine, the CDR3 has 15 residues. The DNA shown is the 45-base CDR3, in frame from base 1. CDR1 is given as ENHRY and CDR2 as SYGVKD, both from the germline V gene. Germline trimming: 4 bases from V, 7 bases from J; junction bases outside gene matches: 10.

The chain is assembled from TRBV10-3 and TRBJ2-7, and 10 junctional nucleotides match TRBD1. This clonotype was sampled from a female donor with multiple sclerosis, enrolled in a pregnancy study. The sequencing here drew on peripheral blood, taken after pregnancy. The DNA sequence is given as TGTGCCATCAGTGGGGGGACAGGGGTGAGTAGTGAGCAGTACTTC. The resulting protein is CAISGGTGVSSEQYF.